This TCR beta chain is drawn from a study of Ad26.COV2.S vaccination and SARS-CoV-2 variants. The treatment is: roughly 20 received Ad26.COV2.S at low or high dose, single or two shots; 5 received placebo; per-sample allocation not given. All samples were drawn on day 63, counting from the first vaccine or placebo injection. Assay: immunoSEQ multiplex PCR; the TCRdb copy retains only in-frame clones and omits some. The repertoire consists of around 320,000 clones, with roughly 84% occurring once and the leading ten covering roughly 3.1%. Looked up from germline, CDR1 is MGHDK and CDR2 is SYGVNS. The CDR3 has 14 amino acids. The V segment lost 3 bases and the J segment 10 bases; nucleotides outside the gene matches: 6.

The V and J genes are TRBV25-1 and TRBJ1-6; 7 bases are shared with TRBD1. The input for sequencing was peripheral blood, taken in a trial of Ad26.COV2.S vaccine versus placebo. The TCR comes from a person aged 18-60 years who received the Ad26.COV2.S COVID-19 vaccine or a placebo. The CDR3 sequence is CASSDSDRDSPLHF. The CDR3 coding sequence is TGTGCCAGCAGTGATTCCGACAGGGACTCACCCCTCCACTTT. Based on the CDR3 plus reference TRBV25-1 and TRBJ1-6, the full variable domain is EADIYQTPRYLVIGTGKKITLECSQTMGHDKMYWYQQDPGMELHLIHYSYGVNSTEKGDLSSESTVSRIRTEHFPLTLESARPSHTSQYLCASSDSDRDSPLHFGNGTRLTVT.